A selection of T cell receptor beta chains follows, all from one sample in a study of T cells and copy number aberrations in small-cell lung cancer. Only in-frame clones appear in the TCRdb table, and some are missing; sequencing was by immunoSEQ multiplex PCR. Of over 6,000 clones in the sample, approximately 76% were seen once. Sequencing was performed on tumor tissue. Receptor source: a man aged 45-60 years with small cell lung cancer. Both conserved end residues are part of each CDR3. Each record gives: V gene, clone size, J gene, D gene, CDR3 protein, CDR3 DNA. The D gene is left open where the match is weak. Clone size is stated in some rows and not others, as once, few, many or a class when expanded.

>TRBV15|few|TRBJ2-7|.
CATSSRYPGQDEQYF
TGTGCCACCAGCTCGCGTTATCCCGGGCAGGACGAGCAGTACTTC
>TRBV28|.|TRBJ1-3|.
CASSSGDTGNTIYF
TGTGCCAGCAGTTCAGGGGATACCGGAAACACCATATATTTT
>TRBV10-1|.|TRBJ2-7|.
CASSESSQGFEQYF
TGCGCCAGCAGTGAGTCTTCCCAGGGCTTCGAGCAGTACTTC
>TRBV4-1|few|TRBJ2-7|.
CASSQEFSPYEQYF
TGCGCCAGCAGCCAAGAGTTCAGCCCCTACGAGCAGTACTTC
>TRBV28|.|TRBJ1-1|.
CASSSPGGEAFF
TGTGCCAGCAGTTCCCCGGGCGGTGAAGCTTTCTTT
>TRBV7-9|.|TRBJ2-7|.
CASSLPVTYEQYF
TGTGCCAGCAGCCTCCCCGTGACCTACGAGCAGTACTTC
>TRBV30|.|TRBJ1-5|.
CAWSLPFGNQPQHF
TGTGCCTGGAGTCTTCCTTTTGGGAATCAGCCCCAGCATTTT
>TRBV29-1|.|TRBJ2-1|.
CSVGLDPGSYNEQFF
TGCAGCGTGGGGCTGGATCCGGGCTCCTACAATGAGCAGTTCTTC
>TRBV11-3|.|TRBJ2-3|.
CASSLAPGMSDTQYF
TGTGCCAGCAGCTTAGCTCCCGGGATGTCCGATACGCAGTATTTT
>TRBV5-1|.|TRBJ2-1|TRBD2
CASSLGLAGARGYNEQFF
TGCGCCAGCAGCTTGGGACTAGCGGGGGCGAGGGGGTACAATGAGCAGTTCTTC
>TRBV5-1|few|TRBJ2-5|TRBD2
CASSTPGLAGGPRQETQYF
TGCGCCAGCAGCACACCGGGACTAGCGGGAGGCCCACGCCAAGAGACCCAGTACTTC
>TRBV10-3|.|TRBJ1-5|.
CAVKAVNQPQHF
TGTGCCGTAAAGGCCGTCAATCAGCCCCAGCATTTT
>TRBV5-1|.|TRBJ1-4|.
CASSPVTGNEKLFF
TGCGCCAGCAGCCCGGTGACCGGGAATGAAAAACTGTTTTTT
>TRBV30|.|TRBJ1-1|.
CAWSHTGLSTEAFF
TGTGCCTGGAGTCACACGGGGTTGAGCACTGAAGCTTTCTTT
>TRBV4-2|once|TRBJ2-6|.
CASSQEEGSGANVLTF
TGTGCCAGCAGCCAAGAGGAGGGCTCTGGGGCCAACGTCCTGACTTTC
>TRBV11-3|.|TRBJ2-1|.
CASSLNSYNEQFF
TGTGCCAGCAGCTTGAACAGCTACAATGAGCAGTTCTTC
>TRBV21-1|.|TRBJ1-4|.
CASSRRYREWSEKLFF
TGTGCCAGCAGCAGGAGGTACAGGGAGTGGAGTGAAAAACTGTTTTTT
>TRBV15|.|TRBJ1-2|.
CATSREADSRVDGYTF
TGTGCCACCAGCAGAGAGGCAGACTCGAGGGTTGATGGCTACACCTTC
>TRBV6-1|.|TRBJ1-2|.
CASNLGQGYGYTF
TGTGCCAGCAATCTCGGGCAGGGGTATGGCTACACCTTC
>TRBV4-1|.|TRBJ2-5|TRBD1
CASSQDTPTGGDETQYF
TGCGCCAGCAGCCAGGATACACCTACAGGGGGCGACGAGACCCAGTACTTC
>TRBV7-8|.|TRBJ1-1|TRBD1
CASSVPGTGGFEAFF
TGTGCCAGCAGCGTCCCCGGGACAGGGGGCTTTGAAGCTTTCTTT
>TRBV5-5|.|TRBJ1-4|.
CASSRWPGTNEKLFF
TGTGCCAGCAGTCGGTGGCCCGGAACTAATGAAAAACTGTTTTTT
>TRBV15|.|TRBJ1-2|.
CATSREAYHSTAVYGYTF
TGTGCCACCAGCAGGGAAGCGTATCATTCGACAGCGGTATATGGCTACACCTTC
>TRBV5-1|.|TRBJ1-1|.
CASSSRPGNREAFF
TGCGCCAGCAGCTCCAGGCCAGGTAACAGGGAAGCTTTCTTT
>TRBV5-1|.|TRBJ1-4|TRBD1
CASSPGQGAEKLFF
TGCGCCAGCAGCCCCGGACAGGGGGCTGAAAAACTGTTTTTT
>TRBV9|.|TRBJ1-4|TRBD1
CASSPWDRGGDEKLFF
TGTGCCAGCAGCCCCTGGGACAGGGGAGGGGATGAAAAACTGTTTTTT
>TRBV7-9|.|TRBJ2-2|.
CACIRGAANTGELFF
TGTGCCTGTATTAGAGGGGCAGCGAACACCGGGGAGCTGTTTTTT
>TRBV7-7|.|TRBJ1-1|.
CASSLDVNTEAFF
TGTGCTAGCAGCTTAGACGTGAACACTGAAGCTTTCTTT
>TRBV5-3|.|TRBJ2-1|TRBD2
CARSFGGKVPYNEQFF
TGTGCCAGAAGCTTCGGGGGGAAAGTCCCCTACAATGAGCAGTTCTTC
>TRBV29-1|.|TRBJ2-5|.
CSARDPWGTQYF
TGCAGCGCCAGGGACCCCTGGGGCACCCAGTACTTC
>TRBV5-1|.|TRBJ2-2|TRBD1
CASIDREAGELFF
TGCGCCAGCATCGACAGGGAAGCCGGGGAGCTGTTTTTT
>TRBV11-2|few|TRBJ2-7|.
CASSSFSGVYEQYF
TGTGCCAGCAGCTCTTTTAGCGGAGTCTACGAGCAGTACTTC
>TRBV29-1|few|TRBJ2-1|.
CSVEDSSSYNEQFF
TGCAGCGTTGAAGATTCCAGCTCCTACAATGAGCAGTTCTTC
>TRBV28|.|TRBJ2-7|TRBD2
CASSLPNDRGRGEQYF
TGTGCCAGCAGTCTTCCCAACGACCGGGGGAGGGGTGAGCAGTACTTC
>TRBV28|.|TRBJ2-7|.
CASSSTRGYGEQYF
TGTGCCAGCAGTTCTACCAGGGGATACGGCGAGCAGTACTTC
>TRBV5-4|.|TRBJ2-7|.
CASSFGGVAYEQYF
TGTGCCAGCAGCTTCGGCGGAGTCGCCTACGAGCAGTACTTC
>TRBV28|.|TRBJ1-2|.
CASSLQPGVYGYTF
TGTGCCAGCAGTTTGCAGCCAGGAGTCTATGGCTACACCTTC
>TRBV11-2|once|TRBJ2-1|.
CASILGPWDNEQFF
TGTGCCAGCATCCTTGGCCCTTGGGACAATGAGCAGTTCTTC
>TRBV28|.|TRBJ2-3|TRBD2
CASSPWLAGGATDTQYF
TGTGCCAGCAGCCCCTGGTTAGCGGGAGGGGCCACAGATACGCAGTATTTT
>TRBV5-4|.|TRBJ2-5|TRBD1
CASSRGQGKETQYF
TGTGCCAGCAGCCGGGGACAGGGTAAAGAGACCCAGTACTTC
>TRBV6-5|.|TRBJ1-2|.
CASSRTNYGYTF
TGTGCCAGCAGTCGGACCAACTATGGCTACACCTTC
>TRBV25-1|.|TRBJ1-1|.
CASSEYSGGGSQEAFF
TGTGCCAGCAGTGAATATTCTGGGGGGGGCTCCCAGGAAGCTTTCTTT
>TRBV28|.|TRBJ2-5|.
CASSSNRDRETQYF
TGTGCCAGCAGTTCCAACAGGGATCGGGAGACCCAGTACTTC
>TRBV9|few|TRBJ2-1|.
CASSQYQEIYNEQFF
TGTGCCAGCAGTCAGTATCAGGAGATCTACAATGAGCAGTTCTTC
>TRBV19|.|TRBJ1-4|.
CASSISGNGEKLFF
TGTGCCAGTAGTATTTCGGGGAACGGCGAAAAACTGTTTTTT
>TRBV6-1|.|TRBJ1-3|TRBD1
CASSVQGPSSGNTIYF
TGTGCCAGCAGTGTACAGGGGCCGAGCTCTGGAAACACCATATATTTT
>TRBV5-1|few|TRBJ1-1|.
CASSLMAGGDTEAFF
TGCGCCAGCAGCTTGATGGCAGGTGGGGACACTGAAGCTTTCTTT
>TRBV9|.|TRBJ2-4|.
CASSVGSLAKNIQYF
TGTGCCAGCAGCGTCGGATCATTAGCCAAAAACATTCAGTACTTC
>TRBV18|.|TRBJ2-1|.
CASSPTSTNEQFF
TGTGCCAGCTCACCCACCTCCACGAATGAGCAGTTCTTC
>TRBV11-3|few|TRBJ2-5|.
CASSFSGGETQYF
TGTGCCAGCAGCTTCAGCGGTGGGGAGACCCAGTACTTC
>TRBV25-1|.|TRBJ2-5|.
CASSEWVGGHQETQYF
TGTGCCAGCAGTGAATGGGTCGGCGGGCATCAAGAGACCCAGTACTTC
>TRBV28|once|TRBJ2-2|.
CASSFLDRNTGELFF
TGTGCCAGCAGTTTTCTGGACAGAAACACCGGGGAGCTGTTTTTT
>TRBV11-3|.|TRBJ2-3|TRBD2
CASSLSGDPTDTQYF
TGTGCCAGCAGCCTCAGCGGGGATCCCACAGATACGCAGTATTTT
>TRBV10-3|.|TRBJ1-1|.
CAISLRGEGTEAFF
TGTGCCATCAGTCTAAGGGGGGAAGGGACTGAAGCTTTCTTT
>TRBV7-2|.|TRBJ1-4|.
CASSRRTVATNEKLFF
TGTGCCAGCAGCCGACGGACGGTCGCAACTAATGAAAAACTGTTTTTT
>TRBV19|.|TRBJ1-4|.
CASTNSLRGTNEKLFF
TGTGCCAGTACCAACTCGCTCAGGGGTACTAATGAAAAACTGTTTTTT
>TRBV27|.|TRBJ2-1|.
CASRRTNEQFF
TGTGCCAGCAGGAGAACTAATGAGCAGTTCTTC